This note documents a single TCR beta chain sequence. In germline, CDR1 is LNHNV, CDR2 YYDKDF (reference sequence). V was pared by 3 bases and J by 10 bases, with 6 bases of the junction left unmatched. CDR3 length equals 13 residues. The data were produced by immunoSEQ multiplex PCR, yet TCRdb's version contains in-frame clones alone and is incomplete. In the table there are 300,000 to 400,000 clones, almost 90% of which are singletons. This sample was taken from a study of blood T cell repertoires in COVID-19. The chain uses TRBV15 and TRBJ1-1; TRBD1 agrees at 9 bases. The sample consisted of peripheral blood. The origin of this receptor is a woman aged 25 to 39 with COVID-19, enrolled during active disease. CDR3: CATSSSDRGAAFF. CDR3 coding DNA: TGTGCCACCAGCAGTTCGGACAGGGGTGCAGCTTTCTTT.